Listed below are T cell receptor beta chains from one sample, sequenced in a study of cytomegalovirus exposure and HLA in healthy donors. Sequencing used immunoSEQ multiplex PCR; TCRdb keeps in-frame clones, though not all of them. Among tens of thousands of clones listed, about three quarters were seen once. The material sequenced was PBMCs. The receptor source for this set is a man over 45 in good health and CMV-seropositive. Both conserved end residues are part of each CDR3. The D gene is left open where the match is weak. Clone sizes are given selectively: once, few, many, or a class where the clone is expanded.

j_call clone_size v_call d_call cdr3_aa cdr3_nt
TRBJ2-3 . TRBV5-4 . CASSLAGGDTQYF TGTGCCAGCAGCTTAGCAGGTGGAGATACGCAGTATTTT
TRBJ1-6 . TRBV30 TRBD1 CAWSVLRTGVLGNSPLHF TGTGCCTGGAGTGTACTACGGACAGGGGTTTTGGGTAATTCACCCCTCCACTTT
TRBJ2-5 . TRBV5-1 TRBD1 CASSLVTGGQETQYF TGCGCCAGCAGCCTAGTCACAGGGGGCCAAGAGACCCAGTACTTC
TRBJ2-2 . TRBV9 TRBD2 CASNQELASGDTGELFF TGTGCCAGCAACCAAGAACTAGCGTCGGGGGACACCGGGGAGCTGTTTTTT
TRBJ2-2 . TRBV9 TRBD2 CASRLTGLAGSGELFF TGTGCCAGCAGACTCACCGGACTAGCGGGTTCCGGGGAGCTGTTTTTT
TRBJ2-5 . TRBV19 TRBD1 CASSSAGGQGASGQYF TGTGCCAGTAGTAGCGCCGGAGGACAGGGGGCGTCTGGCCAGTACTTC
TRBJ2-7 . TRBV6-5 . CASSYDRWAYEQYF TGTGCCAGCAGTTACGACAGGTGGGCCTACGAGCAGTACTTC
TRBJ2-1 few TRBV10-1 . CASSRQEYNEQFF TGCGCCAGCAGTCGACAGGAGTACAATGAGCAGTTCTTC
TRBJ2-5 few TRBV5-6 . CASSSSLGLAGETQYF TGTGCCAGCAGCTCCTCCCTTGGGCTAGCTGGAGAGACCCAGTACTTC
TRBJ2-5 few TRBV5-6 . CASSVSRYQETQYF TGTGCCAGCAGCGTATCCAGGTACCAAGAGACCCAGTACTTC
TRBJ1-2 . TRBV10-3 TRBD1 CAISGTGNGYTF TGTGCCATTTCCGGGACAGGGAATGGCTACACCTTC
TRBJ1-4 . TRBV9 TRBD1 CASSVADRGYEKLFF TGTGCCAGCAGCGTAGCCGACAGGGGGTATGAAAAACTGTTTTTT
TRBJ1-2 . TRBV27 TRBD1 CASSSSRFDGTGLYGYTF TGTGCCAGCAGTTCATCCCGTTTTGACGGGACAGGGTTGTATGGCTACACCTTC
TRBJ2-1 . TRBV7-9 . CASSFREQFF TGTGCCAGCAGCTTCCGTGAGCAGTTCTTC
TRBJ1-6 . TRBV5-1 . CASSLVPTGYNSPLHF TGCGCCAGCAGCTTGGTGCCCACGGGGTATAATTCACCCCTCCACTTT
TRBJ2-7 few TRBV18 . CASSPGVAREQYF TGTGCCAGCTCACCGGGCGTTGCGCGCGAGCAGTACTTC
TRBJ1-5 few TRBV29-1 . CSVAGDSNQPQHF TGCAGCGTTGCAGGGGATAGCAATCAGCCCCAGCATTTT
TRBJ1-2 . TRBV19 TRBD1 CASSKLGQGAFYGYTF TGTGCCAGTAGTAAGCTCGGACAGGGGGCCTTCTATGGCTACACCTTC
TRBJ1-2 once TRBV5-1 . CASSRDIIYGYTF TGCGCCAGCAGCCGGGACATTATCTATGGCTACACCTTC
TRBJ2-2 few TRBV5-6 . CASSLTFTGELFF TGTGCCAGCAGCTTAACTTTCACCGGGGAGCTGTTTTTT
TRBJ2-5 . TRBV5-4 TRBD2 CASSQRAIAGGPGETQYF TGTGCCAGCAGCCAGAGGGCTATAGCGGGAGGGCCGGGAGAGACCCAGTACTTC
TRBJ1-2 . TRBV5-4 . CASSFQAATYGYTF TGTGCCAGCAGCTTCCAGGCAGCTACCTATGGCTACACCTTC
TRBJ1-1 . TRBV5-1 TRBD1 CASSRQGLDTEAFF TGCGCCAGCAGCCGACAGGGGTTGGACACTGAAGCTTTCTTT
TRBJ1-1 few TRBV6-5 TRBD1 CASRQGAGAFF TGTGCCAGCAGGCAGGGGGCAGGAGCTTTCTTT
TRBJ2-1 . TRBV5-6 . CVKPLASDEQFF TGTGTCAAGCCCCTAGCTTCGGATGAGCAGTTCTTC
TRBJ1-6 . TRBV19 . CASKSPSYNSPLHF TGTGCCAGTAAAAGCCCCTCCTATAATTCACCCCTCCACTTT
TRBJ2-7 medium-sized TRBV28 TRBD1 CASRRSGQGTYEQYF TGTGCCAGCAGGCGCAGTGGACAGGGGACCTACGAGCAGTACTTC
TRBJ2-7 few TRBV10-3 . CAISAPQGGLHYEQYF TGTGCCATCAGTGCGCCTCAGGGGGGATTACACTACGAGCAGTACTTC
TRBJ1-1 . TRBV6-1 . CASSEATGPGTEAFF TGTGCCAGCAGTGAAGCCACAGGGCCAGGTACTGAAGCTTTCTTT
TRBJ2-1 . TRBV5-6 TRBD2 CASSLEAAGGPGTEQFF TGTGCCAGCAGCTTGGAGGCGGCGGGAGGGCCGGGGACCGAGCAGTTCTTC
TRBJ2-1 . TRBV7-9 TRBD2 CASSQFPGLADNEQFF TGTGCCAGCAGCCAATTCCCGGGACTAGCGGATAATGAGCAGTTCTTC
TRBJ2-7 few TRBV27 TRBD2 CASSWAGRVAGDYEQYF TGTGCCAGCAGTTGGGCCGGTCGCGTAGCGGGAGACTACGAGCAGTACTTC
TRBJ2-1 . TRBV2 . CASSGTPEQFF TGTGCCAGCAGCGGGACTCCTGAGCAGTTCTTC
TRBJ1-2 few TRBV6-5 TRBD1 CASSPRQGVDYGYTF TGTGCCAGCAGTCCGCGACAGGGGGTAGACTATGGCTACACCTTC
TRBJ2-1 . TRBV6-6 TRBD2 CASSRQTSGGRGEQFF TGTGCCAGCAGTCGCCAGACTAGCGGGGGAAGGGGTGAGCAGTTCTTC
TRBJ1-5 once TRBV9 TRBD1 CASSAGGMSNQPQHF TGTGCCAGCAGCGCAGGGGGAATGAGCAATCAGCCCCAGCATTTT
TRBJ2-5 . TRBV4-1 TRBD2 CASSPPPLTSGGETQYF TGCGCCAGCAGCCCCCCTCCTCTGACTAGCGGGGGAGAGACCCAGTACTTC
TRBJ1-1 few TRBV7-9 TRBD1 CASSRQGMNTEAFF TGTGCCAGCAGCCGACAGGGCATGAACACTGAAGCTTTCTTT
TRBJ1-1 . TRBV9 TRBD1 CASSVGDRGTEAFF TGTGCCAGCAGCGTAGGGGACAGGGGCACTGAAGCTTTCTTT
TRBJ1-5 . TRBV10-3 . CAISNRDNGNQPQHF TGTGCCATCAGTAACCGGGACAATGGCAATCAGCCCCAGCATTTT
TRBJ2-1 . TRBV9 TRBD2 CASSVGLGPNEQFF TGTGCCAGCAGCGTGGGACTAGGGCCTAATGAGCAGTTCTTC
TRBJ2-6 . TRBV28 . CASSLDSHPGANVLTF TGTGCCAGCAGCTTGGACTCCCATCCTGGGGCCAACGTCCTGACTTTC
TRBJ1-2 once TRBV7-2 . CASSSGLGWSYGYTF TGTGCCAGCAGCTCAGGGCTGGGATGGAGCTATGGCTACACCTTC
TRBJ1-5 . TRBV6-1 TRBD1 CASSENRGEAQHF TGTGCCAGCAGTGAAAACAGGGGAGAGGCCCAGCATTTT
TRBJ2-2 . TRBV27 . CASSLFSTGELFF TGTGCCAGCAGTCTCTTCAGCACCGGGGAGCTGTTTTTT
TRBJ1-2 . TRBV6-4 TRBD1 CASRGQAGGYTF TGTGCCAGCAGGGGACAGGCGGGTGGCTACACCTTC
TRBJ1-1 . TRBV27 . CASSLEMLNTEAFF TGTGCCAGCAGTTTAGAGATGTTGAACACTGAAGCTTTCTTT
TRBJ2-7 . TRBV7-2 TRBD1 CASSLFRDRVGEQYF TGTGCCAGCAGCTTATTCCGGGACAGGGTAGGCGAGCAGTACTTC
TRBJ2-7 . TRBV4-1 TRBD2 CASSHPSGPTYEQYF TGCGCCAGCAGTCACCCTAGCGGTCCCACCTACGAGCAGTACTTC
TRBJ1-4 . TRBV5-6 . CASSSWAVNEKLFF TGTGCCAGCAGCTCATGGGCAGTAAATGAAAAACTGTTTTTT